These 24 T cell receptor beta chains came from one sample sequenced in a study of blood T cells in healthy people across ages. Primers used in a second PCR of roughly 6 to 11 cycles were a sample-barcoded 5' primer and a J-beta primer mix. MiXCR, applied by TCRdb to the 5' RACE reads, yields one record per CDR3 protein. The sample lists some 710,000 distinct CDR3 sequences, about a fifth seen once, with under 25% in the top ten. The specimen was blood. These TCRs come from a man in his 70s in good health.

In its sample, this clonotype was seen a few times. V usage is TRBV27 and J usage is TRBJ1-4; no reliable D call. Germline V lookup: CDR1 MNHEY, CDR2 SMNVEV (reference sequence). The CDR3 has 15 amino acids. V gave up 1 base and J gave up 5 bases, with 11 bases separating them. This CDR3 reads CASSLFGEGNEKLFF. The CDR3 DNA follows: TGTGCCAGCAGTTTATTTGGGGAGGGAAATGAAAAACTGTTTTTT.

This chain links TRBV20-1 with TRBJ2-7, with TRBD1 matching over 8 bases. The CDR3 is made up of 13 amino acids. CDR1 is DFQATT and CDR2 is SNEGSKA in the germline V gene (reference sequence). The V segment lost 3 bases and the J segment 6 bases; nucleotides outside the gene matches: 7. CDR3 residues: CSASEQGDLEQYF. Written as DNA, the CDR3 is TGCAGTGCTAGTGAACAGGGGGATCTCGAGCAGTACTTC.

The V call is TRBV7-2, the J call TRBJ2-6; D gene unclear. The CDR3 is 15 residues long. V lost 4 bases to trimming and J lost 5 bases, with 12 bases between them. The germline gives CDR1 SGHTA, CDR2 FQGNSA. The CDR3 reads CASSSSYARANVLTF. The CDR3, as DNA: TGTGCCAGCAGCTCGTCGTACGCCAGGGCCAACGTCCTGACTTTC.

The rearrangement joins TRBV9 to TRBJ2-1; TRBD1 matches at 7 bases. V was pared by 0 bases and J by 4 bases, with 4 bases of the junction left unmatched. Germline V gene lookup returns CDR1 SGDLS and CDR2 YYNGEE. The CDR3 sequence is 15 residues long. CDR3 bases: TGTGCCAGCAGCGTAGCCGCAGGGGGATACAATGAGCAGTTCTTC. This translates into CASSVAAGGYNEQFF.

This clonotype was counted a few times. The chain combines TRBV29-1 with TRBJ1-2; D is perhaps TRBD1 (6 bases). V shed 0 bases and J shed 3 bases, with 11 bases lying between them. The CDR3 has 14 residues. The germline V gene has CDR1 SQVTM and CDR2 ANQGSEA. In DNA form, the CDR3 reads TGCAGCGTTGAAGATCGGGGGCGCGACTATGGCTACACCTTC. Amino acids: CSVEDRGRDYGYTF.

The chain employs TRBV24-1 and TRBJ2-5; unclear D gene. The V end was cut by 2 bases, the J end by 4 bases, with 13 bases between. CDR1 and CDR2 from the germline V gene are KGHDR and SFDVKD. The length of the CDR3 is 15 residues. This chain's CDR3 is CATSDSTGEGETQYF. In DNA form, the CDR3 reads TGTGCCACCAGTGATTCGACTGGGGAAGGAGAGACCCAGTACTTC.

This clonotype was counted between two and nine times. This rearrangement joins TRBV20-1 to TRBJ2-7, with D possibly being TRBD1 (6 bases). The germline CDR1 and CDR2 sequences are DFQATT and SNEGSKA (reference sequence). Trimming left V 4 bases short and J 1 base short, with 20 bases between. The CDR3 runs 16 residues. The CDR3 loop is CSAITPWGQLSYEQYF. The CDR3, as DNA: TGCAGTGCTATTACGCCTTGGGGACAACTGTCCTACGAGCAGTACTTC.

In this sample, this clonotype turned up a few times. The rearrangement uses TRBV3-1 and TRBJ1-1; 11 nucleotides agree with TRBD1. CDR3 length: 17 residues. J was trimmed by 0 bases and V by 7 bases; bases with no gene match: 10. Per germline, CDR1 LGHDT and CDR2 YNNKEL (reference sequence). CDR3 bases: TGTGCCAGCACCAGGGACAGGGGGTCGAGAATGAACACTGAAGCTTTCTTT. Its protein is CASTRDRGSRMNTEAFF.

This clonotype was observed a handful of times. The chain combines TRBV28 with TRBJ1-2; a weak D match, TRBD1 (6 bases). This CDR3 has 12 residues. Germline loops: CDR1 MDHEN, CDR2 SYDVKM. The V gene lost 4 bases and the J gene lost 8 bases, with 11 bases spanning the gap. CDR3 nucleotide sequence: TGTGCCAGCAGTTCGGGGGCTCGGGGCTACACCTTC. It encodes CASSSGARGYTF.

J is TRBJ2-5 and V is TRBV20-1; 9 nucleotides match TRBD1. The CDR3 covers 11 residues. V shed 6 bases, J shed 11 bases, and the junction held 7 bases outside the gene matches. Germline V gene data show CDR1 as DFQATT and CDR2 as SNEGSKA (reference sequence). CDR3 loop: CSAGTGWEQYF. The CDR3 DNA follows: TGCAGTGCAGGGACAGGGTGGGAGCAGTACTTC.

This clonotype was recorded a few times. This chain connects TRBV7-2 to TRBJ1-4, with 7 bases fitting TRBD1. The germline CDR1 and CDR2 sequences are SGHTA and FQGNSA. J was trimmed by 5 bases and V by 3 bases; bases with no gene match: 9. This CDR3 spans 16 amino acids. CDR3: CASSFLGTAQNEKLFF. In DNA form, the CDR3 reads TGTGCCAGCAGCTTCCTCGGGACAGCCCAAAATGAAAAACTGTTTTTT.

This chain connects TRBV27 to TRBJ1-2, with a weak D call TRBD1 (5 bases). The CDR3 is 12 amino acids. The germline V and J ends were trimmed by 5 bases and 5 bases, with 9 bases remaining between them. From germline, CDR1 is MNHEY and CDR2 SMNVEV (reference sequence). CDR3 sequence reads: CASSKDRYGYTF. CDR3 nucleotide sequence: TGTGCCAGCAGTAAAGACAGATATGGCTACACCTTC.

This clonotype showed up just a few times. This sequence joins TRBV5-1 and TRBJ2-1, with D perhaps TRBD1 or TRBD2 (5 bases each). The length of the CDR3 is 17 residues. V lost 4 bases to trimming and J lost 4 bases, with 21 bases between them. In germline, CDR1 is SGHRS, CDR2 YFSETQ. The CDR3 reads CASSAISAGTPYNEQFF. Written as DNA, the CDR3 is TGCGCCAGCAGCGCTATTTCTGCCGGGACGCCATACAATGAGCAGTTCTTC.

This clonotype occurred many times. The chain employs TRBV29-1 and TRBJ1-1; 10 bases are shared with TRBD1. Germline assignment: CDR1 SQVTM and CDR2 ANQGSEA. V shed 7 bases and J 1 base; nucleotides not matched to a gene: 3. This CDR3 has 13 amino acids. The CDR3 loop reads CSGRTGGNTEAFF. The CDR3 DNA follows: TGCAGCGGCCGGACAGGGGGGAACACTGAAGCTTTCTTT.

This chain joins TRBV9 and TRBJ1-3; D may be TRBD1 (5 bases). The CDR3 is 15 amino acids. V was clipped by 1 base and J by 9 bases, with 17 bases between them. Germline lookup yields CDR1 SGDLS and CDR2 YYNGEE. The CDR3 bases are TGTGCCAGCAGCGTACAGGACTCTTTTGGGGGCACCATATATTTT. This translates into CASSVQDSFGGTIYF.

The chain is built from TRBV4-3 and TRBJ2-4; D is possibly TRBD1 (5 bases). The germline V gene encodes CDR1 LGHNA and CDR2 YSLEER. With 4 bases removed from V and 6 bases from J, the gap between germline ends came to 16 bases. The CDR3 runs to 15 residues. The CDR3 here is CASSLIYGQGNIQYF. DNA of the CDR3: TGCGCCAGCAGCCTCATCTACGGCCAGGGAAACATTCAGTACTTC.

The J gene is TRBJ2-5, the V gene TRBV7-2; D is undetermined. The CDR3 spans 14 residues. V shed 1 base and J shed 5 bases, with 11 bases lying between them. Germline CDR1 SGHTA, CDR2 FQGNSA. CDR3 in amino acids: CASSLGGVRETQYF. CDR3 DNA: TGTGCCAGCAGCTTAGGTGGAGTGAGGGAGACCCAGTACTTC.

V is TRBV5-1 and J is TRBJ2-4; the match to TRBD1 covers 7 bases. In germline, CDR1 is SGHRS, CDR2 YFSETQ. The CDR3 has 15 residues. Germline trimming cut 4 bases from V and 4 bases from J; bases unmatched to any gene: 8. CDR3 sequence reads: CASSDRQGWKNIQYF. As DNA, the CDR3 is TGCGCCAGCAGCGACCGACAGGGATGGAAAAACATTCAGTACTTC.

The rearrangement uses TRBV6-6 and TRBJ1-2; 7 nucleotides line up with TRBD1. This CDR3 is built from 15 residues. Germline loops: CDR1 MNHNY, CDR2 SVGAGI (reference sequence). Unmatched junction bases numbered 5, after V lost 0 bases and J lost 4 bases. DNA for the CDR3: TGTGCCAGCAGTTACTCCTCCGGGACAGTCTATGGCTACACCTTC. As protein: CASSYSSGTVYGYTF.

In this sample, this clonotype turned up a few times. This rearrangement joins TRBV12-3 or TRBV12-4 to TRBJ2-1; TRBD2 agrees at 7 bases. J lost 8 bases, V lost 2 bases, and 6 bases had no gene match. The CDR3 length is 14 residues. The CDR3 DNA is TGTGCCAGCAGTTTAAGCCGACTAGCCCATGAGCAGTTCTTC. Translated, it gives CASSLSRLAHEQFF.

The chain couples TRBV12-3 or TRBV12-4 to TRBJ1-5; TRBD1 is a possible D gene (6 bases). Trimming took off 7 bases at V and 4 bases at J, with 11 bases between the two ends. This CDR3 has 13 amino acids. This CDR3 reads CASTRTENQPQHF. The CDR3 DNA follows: TGTGCCAGCACCAGGACAGAGAATCAGCCCCAGCATTTT.

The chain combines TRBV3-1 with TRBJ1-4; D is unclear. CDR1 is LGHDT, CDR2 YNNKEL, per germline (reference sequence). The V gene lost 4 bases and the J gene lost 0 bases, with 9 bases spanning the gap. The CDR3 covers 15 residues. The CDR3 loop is CASSRNLATNEKLFF. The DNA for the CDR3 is TGTGCCAGCAGCCGAAATCTGGCAACTAATGAAAAACTGTTTTTT.

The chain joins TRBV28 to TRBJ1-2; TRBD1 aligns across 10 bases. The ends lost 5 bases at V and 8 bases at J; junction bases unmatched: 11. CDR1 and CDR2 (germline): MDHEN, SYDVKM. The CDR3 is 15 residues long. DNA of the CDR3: TGTGCCAGCAGTGACGACAGGGGGCGCGTAAGGGGCTACACCTTC. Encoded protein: CASSDDRGRVRGYTF.

The CDR3 spells CASSQVPGGPGELFF. The DNA for the CDR3 is TGTGCCAGCAGCCAAGTACCAGGGGGACCCGGGGAGCTGTTTTTT. This chain uses TRBV14 with TRBJ2-2; the match to TRBD1 covers 7 bases. The CDR3 length is 15 residues. The V gene's germline CDR1 is SGHDN and CDR2 FVKESK. V shed 1 base and J 6 bases; nucleotides not matched to a gene: 5.